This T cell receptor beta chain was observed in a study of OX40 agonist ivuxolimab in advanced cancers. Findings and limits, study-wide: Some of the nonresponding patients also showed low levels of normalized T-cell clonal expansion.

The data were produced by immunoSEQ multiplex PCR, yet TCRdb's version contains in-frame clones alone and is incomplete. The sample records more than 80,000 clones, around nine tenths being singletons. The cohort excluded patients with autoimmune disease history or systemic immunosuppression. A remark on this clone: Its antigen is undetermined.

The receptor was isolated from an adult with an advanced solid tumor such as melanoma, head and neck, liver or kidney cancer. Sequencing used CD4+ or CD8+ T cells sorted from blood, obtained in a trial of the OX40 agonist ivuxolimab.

The CDR3 here is CATSRDRVAGGEQYF. The CDR3 DNA is TGTGCCACCAGCAGAGATCGGGTCGCAGGGGGCGAGCAGTACTTC. This chain joins TRBV15 and TRBJ2-7; 7 bases are a match to TRBD1. The V and J ends lost 0 bases and 6 bases, in that order; junction bases with no gene match: 8. The CDR3 consists of 15 residues. Germline CDR1 reads LNHNV; CDR2 reads YYDKDF (reference sequence).